A selection of T cell receptor beta chains follows, all from one sample in a study of shared clonotypes between healthy human individuals. The method was immunoSEQ multiplex PCR; TCRdb's version includes in-frame clones alone and lacks a portion of them. Of hundreds of thousands of clones in the sample, around three quarters were seen once. Specimen: PBMCs. The receptors were gathered from a woman in her thirties or forties in good health. Some clones in this sample may be carry-over from other donors' samples. The CDR3 runs from the conserved cysteine through the conserved F or W. A D gene is named only where the DNA matches it firmly. Rows may omit the clone size; those that give it use once, few, many or a size class.

j_gene | v_gene | d_gene | abundance | CDR3nt | CDR3aa
TRBJ1-5 | TRBV27 | . | . | TGTGCCAGCACGTGCTGGGGGGGCAATCAGCCCCAGCATTTT | CASTCWGGNQPQHF
TRBJ2-7 | TRBV28 | TRBD2 | . | TGTGCCAGCATACCCCACGGGAGCGGGAGTTCCTACGAGCAGTACTTC | CASIPHGSGSSYEQYF
TRBJ1-2 | TRBV6-4 | . | . | TGTGCCAGCAGCGCGCTCCTAAACTATGGCTACACCTTC | CASSALLNYGYTF
TRBJ1-1 | TRBV30 | . | . | TGTGCCTGGAGGGCCCTGCGGCACACTGAAGCTTTCTTT | CAWRALRHTEAFF
TRBJ2-6 | TRBV4-3 | . | . | TGCGCCAGCAGCCTCGAGCGATGGGGGGCCAACGTCCTGACTTTC | CASSLERWGANVLTF
TRBJ2-7 | TRBV7-9 | . | . | TGTGCCAGCAGCTTAGGACGCCTCGACGAGCAGTACTTC | CASSLGRLDEQYF
TRBJ2-2 | TRBV10-2 | . | many | TGCGCCAGCAGTGATGGTCTAACGAACACCGGGGAGCTGTTTTTT | CASSDGLTNTGELFF
TRBJ1-2 | TRBV6-5 | . | . | TGTGCCAGCAGTAACTATTTCAGGGAGAATTATGGCTACACCTTC | CASSNYFRENYGYTF
TRBJ2-1 | TRBV11-2 | . | . | TGTGCCAGCAGCTTATCGTTCGTCGGAGACAGCTACAATGAGCAGTTCTTC | CASSLSFVGDSYNEQFF
TRBJ1-2 | TRBV9 | . | . | TGTGCCAGCAGCGTAGACGACGGTGCTAACTATGGCTACACCTTC | CASSVDDGANYGYTF
TRBJ2-1 | TRBV6-1 | . | many | TGTGCCAGCAACGAACCCCTGAACAATGAGCAGTTCTTC | CASNEPLNNEQFF
TRBJ2-5 | TRBV30 | . | . | TGTGCCTGGAGTGGCTCCCCCGGGGTTCGAGAGACCCAGTACTTC | CAWSGSPGVRETQYF
TRBJ1-2 | TRBV28 | TRBD1 | . | TGTGCCAGCAGTTCTCCTAGAGGGGGCGTCTATGGCTACACCTTC | CASSSPRGGVYGYTF
TRBJ2-5 | TRBV11-2 | TRBD2 | . | TGTGCCAGCAGCTTAGCCGGGGGTAGCGGGAGGTTCCAAGAGACCCAGTACTTC | CASSLAGGSGRFQETQYF
TRBJ1-5 | TRBV6-1 | . | . | TGTGCCAGCAGTGACAGAGGACTCAGCAATCAGCCCCAGCATTTT | CASSDRGLSNQPQHF
TRBJ1-1 | TRBV4-1 | TRBD1 | . | TGCGCCAGCAGCCAAGCCCCTGACAGGGACACTGAAGCTTTCTTT | CASSQAPDRDTEAFF
TRBJ2-7 | TRBV10-3 | TRBD2 | . | TGTGCCATCAAGGAGGGACTAGCGGGAGGGCCGAAGACCTACGAGCAGTACTTC | CAIKEGLAGGPKTYEQYF
TRBJ2-3 | TRBV21-1 | . | . | TGTGCCAGCAGCAAGACTAGCGGGACAGAGATTGGCACAGATACGCAGTATTTT | CASSKTSGTEIGTDTQYF
TRBJ2-7 | TRBV5-4 | TRBD1 | . | TGTGCCAGCAGCACGGACAGGGGACAGAACACCTACGAGCAGTACTTC | CASSTDRGQNTYEQYF
TRBJ1-2 | TRBV11-2 | . | . | TGTGCCAGCAGCTTAGGTGGGGGGGCGAGTGGCTACACCTTC | CASSLGGGASGYTF
TRBJ1-4 | TRBV5-8 | . | many | TGTGCCAGCAGCAGACGGGAAGAAAAACTGTTTTTT | CASSRREEKLFF
TRBJ2-1 | TRBV4-1 | . | many | TGCGCCAGCAGCCAGCTAGATCCCAATGAGCAGTTCTTC | CASSQLDPNEQFF
TRBJ2-7 | TRBV7-9 | TRBD2 | . | TGTGCCAGCAGCTTATTGGGACTAGAAGAGCAGTACTTC | CASSLLGLEEQYF
TRBJ2-2 | TRBV5-4 | TRBD1 | once | TGTGCCAGCAGCCAGCCCCGGGGACAGGCCGCGAACACCGGGGAGCTGTTTTTT | CASSQPRGQAANTGELFF
TRBJ1-1 | TRBV18 | . | . | TGTGCCAGCTCACCCGAACGACATCTTGAAGCTTTCTTT | CASSPERHLEAFF
TRBJ2-3 | TRBV29-1 | . | many | TGCAGCGCAACCCCGGGGCCAGATACGCAGTATTTT | CSATPGPDTQYF
TRBJ2-7 | TRBV10-3 | TRBD1 | . | TGTGCCACGCGAGCCTCCGGGACAGGAAGCTCCTACGAGCAGTACTTC | CATRASGTGSSYEQYF
TRBJ1-2 | TRBV4-1 | . | . | TGCGCCAGCAGCCAAGATCTTGTGGGGGCAGGGGTAGGCTACACCTTC | CASSQDLVGAGVGYTF
TRBJ2-3 | TRBV29-1 | TRBD1 | . | TGCAGCGTTGAAGAGAGAAGACAGGGGGTTGCAGATACGCAGTATTTT | CSVEERRQGVADTQYF
TRBJ2-5 | TRBV5-1 | TRBD1 | . | TGCGCCAGCAGCCAAGGACAGGGGGGAGAGACCCAGTACTTC | CASSQGQGGETQYF
TRBJ2-7 | TRBV23-1 | . | . | TGCGCCAGCAGTCGTTCGGAAGGAAGAACCTACGAGCAGTACTTC | CASSRSEGRTYEQYF
TRBJ1-1 | TRBV2 | . | few | TGTGCCAGCAGTGGACAGGCCCATGAAGCTTTCTTT | CASSGQAHEAFF
TRBJ2-3 | TRBV5-4 | . | once | TGTGCCAGCAGCTTGGACTACCTAAACACAGATACGCAGTATTTT | CASSLDYLNTDTQYF
TRBJ1-5 | TRBV7-6 | . | few | TGTGCCAGCAGCTTAGGGGGCGGATTCGCCAATCAGCCCCAGCATTTT | CASSLGGGFANQPQHF
TRBJ1-1 | TRBV19 | TRBD1 | . | TGTGCCAGTAGTATACCTTACCAGGGGGCTGAAGCTTTCTTT | CASSIPYQGAEAFF
TRBJ2-1 | TRBV30 | TRBD2 | . | TGTGCCTGGAGAAAAGCGGGAGCCCACAATGAGCAGTTCTTC | CAWRKAGAHNEQFF
TRBJ1-5 | TRBV11-2 | . | . | TGTGCCAGCAGCTTAAGCCAGAATAATCAGCCCCAGCATTTT | CASSLSQNNQPQHF
TRBJ2-1 | TRBV28 | TRBD2 | . | TGTGCCAGCTCCGGTAGCGGGATTTTTTACAATGAGCAGTTCTTC | CASSGSGIFYNEQFF
TRBJ2-1 | TRBV7-3 | TRBD2 | . | TGTGCCAGCAGCTCAGGACTAGCGGGAGATGAGCAGTTCTTC | CASSSGLAGDEQFF
TRBJ2-5 | TRBV18 | TRBD2 | . | TGTGCCAGCTCACCAGAATCGGCGGGAGTTCTCGGAGAGACCCAGTACTTC | CASSPESAGVLGETQYF
TRBJ2-1 | TRBV19 | TRBD2 | once | TGTGCCAGTAGTATAGGGGCAAGCGGGAGTCCACACAATGAGCAGTTCTTC | CASSIGASGSPHNEQFF
TRBJ2-1 | TRBV5-4 | TRBD1 | . | TGTGCCAGCAGCTTGTGGGACAGCCGGAACAATGAGCAGTTCTTC | CASSLWDSRNNEQFF
TRBJ2-3 | TRBV19 | TRBD1 | . | TGTGCCACCGGCGACAGGGGTGTCACAGATACGCAGTATTTT | CATGDRGVTDTQYF
TRBJ1-2 | TRBV5-4 | TRBD1 | few | TGTGCCAGCACCGCGGACAGGAGGAACTATGGCTACACCTTC | CASTADRRNYGYTF
TRBJ2-2 | TRBV28 | . | . | TGTGCCAGCAGTACGGGGACGGCGAACACCGGGGAGCTGTTTTTT | CASSTGTANTGELFF
TRBJ2-3 | TRBV5-5 | . | few | TGTGCCAGCAGCTCGGCCGGAAGAAGCACAGATACGCAGTATTTT | CASSSAGRSTDTQYF
TRBJ1-4 | TRBV6-1 | . | . | TGTGCCAGCAGTGAGGCAGGGAATAATGAAAAACTGTTTTTT | CASSEAGNNEKLFF
TRBJ1-1 | TRBV5-1 | TRBD1 | . | TGCGCCAGCAGCCACCAGACAGGGGGGAACACTGAAGCTTTCTTT | CASSHQTGGNTEAFF
TRBJ2-2 | TRBV29-1 | . | . | TGCAGCGTCGCCGCGACTGGCAGCGGGGAGCTGTTTTTT | CSVAATGSGELFF
TRBJ2-7 | TRBV29-1 | . | . | TGCAGCGGATCATCAGGGGCAGGGGAGCAGTACTTC | CSGSSGAGEQYF
TRBJ2-5 | TRBV9 | TRBD2 | . | TGTGCCAGCAGCTTCGGACTAGCGCAAGAGACCCAGTACTTC | CASSFGLAQETQYF
TRBJ2-3 | TRBV5-1 | TRBD2 | once | TGCGCCAGCAGCTTGCGACTAGCGGGATTCACAGATACGCAGTATTTT | CASSLRLAGFTDTQYF
TRBJ2-5 | TRBV2 | . | . | TGTGCCAGCAGTTCATCCGGGACTGAATTGGAGACCCAGTACTTC | CASSSSGTELETQYF